The following is a T cell receptor (beta chain) sequence with its context. These data are taken from a study of human T cells and chemical hapten exposure. Across the whole study: For sensitization, 2% DPC was applied to a roughly 2 cm by roughly 2 cm patch of upper inner arm skin. Upper back patch tests used 0.01% DPC, scored after 6 days.

Time point specified: pre-sensitization, week 0. Stated treatment: therapeutic diphenylcyclopropenone sensitization with weekly scalp DPC. The study enrolled 18 to 70-year-old alopecia patients suitable for DPC. Per the original data handling: Counting gave a median of roughly 100,000 TCRs per sample, with values ranging from about 20,000 to 750,000. TCRdb reanalysed the RACE reads using MiXCR and keeps one entry per CDR3 protein. TCRdb's processing, not the authors', yielded these V and J calls. This table has around 250,000 distinct CDR3 sequences, 8.6% appearing once. The sequence was collected from a woman between 40 and 55 years old with alopecia areata. Some clones in this sample may be carry-over from other donors' samples. The sequencing used whole blood, collected in connection with sensitization to the hapten diphenylcyclopropenone (DPC).

The CDR3 DNA follows: TGTGCCAGCAGCCTGGGGCCTCAGGGCTACGAGCAGTACTTC. Its translation is CASSLGPQGYEQYF. This chain connects TRBV11-1 to TRBJ2-7; D is possibly TRBD1 (5 bases). This CDR3 has 14 residues. Trimming removed 5 bases at V and 3 bases at J, with 14 bases between. Per the germline V gene, CDR1 is SGHAT and CDR2 is FQDESV (reference sequence).